A selection of T cell receptor beta chains follows, all from one sample in a study of OX40 agonist ivuxolimab in advanced cancers. Sequencing used immunoSEQ multiplex PCR; TCRdb keeps in-frame clones, though not all of them. Of tens of thousands of clones in the sample, around two thirds are singletons; the top ten hold roughly 18%. The source was CD4+ or CD8+ T cells sorted from blood, collected in a trial of the OX40 agonist ivuxolimab. The receptors here all came from an adult with an advanced solid tumor such as melanoma, head and neck, liver or kidney cancer. The CDR3 runs from the conserved cysteine through the conserved F or W. Fields, in order: clone size, D gene, V gene, J gene, CDR3 DNA, CDR3 protein. D genes are given only for firm matches. The size entry is marked missing in some rows and otherwise reads once, few, many or a size class.

size: -
D: -
V: TRBV11-1
J: TRBJ1-3
DNA: TGTGCCAGCAGCTTTGGCAGGGCGTCCGGAAACACCATATATTTT
CDR3: CASSFGRASGNTIYF

size: few
D: -
V: TRBV7-9
J: TRBJ1-1
DNA: TGTGCCAGCAGGATCGTAGGGGGTGAAGCTTTCTTT
CDR3: CASRIVGGEAFF

size: -
D: -
V: TRBV30
J: TRBJ2-2
DNA: TGTGCCTGGAGTTTGGGGACCGGGGAGCTGTTTTTT
CDR3: CAWSLGTGELFF

size: -
D: TRBD2
V: TRBV7-3
J: TRBJ2-5
DNA: TGTGCCAGCAGCTTAGGCGGGGGGATCCGAGAGACCCAGTACTTC
CDR3: CASSLGGGIRETQYF

size: once
D: -
V: TRBV11-2
J: TRBJ2-2
DNA: TGTGCCAGCAGCTTGCCGGGACATCTTAACACCGGGGAGCTGTTTTTT
CDR3: CASSLPGHLNTGELFF

size: -
D: -
V: TRBV6-5
J: TRBJ1-2
DNA: TGTGCCAGCAGTTACGACAGCAGGGCAAACTATGGCTACACCTTC
CDR3: CASSYDSRANYGYTF

size: -
D: -
V: TRBV7-9
J: TRBJ2-2
DNA: TGTGCCAGCAGCTCAAGATGGGGGGCAGACAACACCGGGGAGCTGTTTTTT
CDR3: CASSSRWGADNTGELFF

size: few
D: -
V: TRBV7-6
J: TRBJ2-7
DNA: TGTGCCAGCAGCTTAGCGCGGGCGGGCCTCCTTTACGAGCAGTACTTC
CDR3: CASSLARAGLLYEQYF

size: -
D: TRBD2
V: TRBV5-4
J: TRBJ2-3
DNA: TGTGCCAGCAGTTCCGGGACTATGATCACAGATACGCAGTATTTT
CDR3: CASSSGTMITDTQYF

size: once
D: TRBD1
V: TRBV4-3
J: TRBJ2-7
DNA: TGCGCCAGCAGCCAAGATCTGGGACAGGTATTCCCCTACGAGCAGTACTTC
CDR3: CASSQDLGQVFPYEQYF

size: -
D: TRBD2
V: TRBV10-3
J: TRBJ2-2
DNA: TGTGCCATCAGCGAGACTAGCGGAACACACACGAACACCGGGGAGCTGTTTTTT
CDR3: CAISETSGTHTNTGELFF

size: -
D: TRBD2
V: TRBV19
J: TRBJ2-2
DNA: TGTGCCAGTGGTTCGTGGGAACTAGCGGGGGGCCCGAACACCGGGGAGCTGTTTTTT
CDR3: CASGSWELAGGPNTGELFF

size: large
D: -
V: TRBV4-1
J: TRBJ1-6
DNA: TGCGCCAGCAGCCCGAGACAGGTTCTGAGCTCCTATAATTCACCCCTCCACTTT
CDR3: CASSPRQVLSSYNSPLHF

size: -
D: -
V: TRBV7-9
J: TRBJ2-7
DNA: TGTGCCAGCAGCTCGCAGGGCTACGAGCAGTACTTC
CDR3: CASSSQGYEQYF

size: -
D: -
V: TRBV2
J: TRBJ2-6
DNA: TGTGCCAGCAGTGATATAACTGGGGCCAACGTCCTGACTTTC
CDR3: CASSDITGANVLTF

size: -
D: -
V: TRBV6-6
J: TRBJ2-7
DNA: TGTGCCAGCATTCCCCCCGACTCCTACGAGCAGTACTTC
CDR3: CASIPPDSYEQYF